The 27 T cell receptor beta chains listed next were all sequenced from one sample in a study of blood T cell repertoires in COVID-19. The table came from immunoSEQ multiplex PCR; TCRdb's copy has only in-frame clones and leaves some out. The profile shows 220,000 or so clones, about 91% of them singletons. The specimen was PBMCs or T cells enriched from blood (not recorded which). These receptors all come from a woman aged 45-65 years with acute COVID-19.

The rearrangement uses TRBV7-6 and TRBJ2-1; 12 nucleotides match TRBD2. CDR1 is SGHVS, CDR2 FNYEAQ, per germline. V lost 4 bases to trimming and J lost 2 bases; unmatched junction nucleotides: 9. CDR3 length: 18 amino acids. The CDR3 nucleotides are TGTGCCAGCAGCTCCCTAGGGGCTAGCGGGAGGGCCTACAATGAGCAGTTCTTC. Its translation: CASSSLGASGRAYNEQFF.

The rearrangement links TRBV4-1 to TRBJ2-7; D is uncertain. Per the germline V gene, CDR1 is MGHRA and CDR2 is YSYEKL. This CDR3 is built from 13 residues. With 0 bases removed from V and 3 bases from J, the gap between germline ends came to 6 bases. The CDR3 protein is CASSQDEHYEQYF. CDR3 sequence (DNA): TGCGCCAGCAGCCAAGATGAGCACTACGAGCAGTACTTC.

The chain's CDR3 is CASSRDQGATFYEQYF. Here the CDR3 DNA reads TGTGCCAGTAGTAGGGATCAGGGGGCGACCTTCTACGAGCAGTACTTC. This chain connects TRBV19 to TRBJ2-7; TRBD1 matches 8 bases. CDR3 length equals 16 residues. Germline V gene sequence: CDR1 LNHDA, CDR2 SQIVND (reference sequence). After removal of 4 bases from V and 3 bases from J, the junction contained 11 bases not matched to a gene.

The chain couples TRBV7-3 to TRBJ1-2; D gene uncertain. The CDR3 consists of 15 residues. V was clipped by 5 bases and J by 3 bases, with 16 bases between them. Germline V CDR1 and CDR2: SGHTA, FQGTGA. This chain's CDR3 is CASSPGTGLDYGYTF. The CDR3 bases are TGTGCCAGCAGCCCAGGTACTGGCTTGGACTATGGCTACACCTTC. The variable domain in full, completed from reference TRBV7-3 and TRBJ1-2, reads GAGVSQTPSNKVTEKGKYVELRCDPISGHTALYWYRQSLGQGPEFLIYFQGTGAADDSGLPNDRFFAVRPEGSVSTLKIQRTERGDSAVYLCASSPGTGLDYGYTFGSGTRLTVV.

J is TRBJ1-1 and V is TRBV5-1, with D perhaps TRBD1 (5 bases). Trimming removed 2 bases at V and 3 bases at J, with 8 bases between. The V gene's germline CDR1 is SGHRS and CDR2 YFSETQ. This CDR3 spans 13 amino acids. Written as DNA, the CDR3 is TGCGCCAGCAGCTTCGCGGGGGACACTGAAGCTTTCTTT. This translates into CASSFAGDTEAFF.

The chain links TRBV19 to TRBJ2-1, with TRBD1 matching over 8 bases. This CDR3 has 15 residues. The germline V gene has CDR1 LNHDA and CDR2 SQIVND (reference sequence). The V and J ends lost 4 bases and 1 base, in that order; junction bases with no gene match: 3. CDR3 residues: CASSTRTGSYNEQFF. The CDR3 coding sequence is TGTGCCAGTAGTACCCGGACAGGGTCCTACAATGAGCAGTTCTTC. The variable domain in full, completed from reference TRBV19 and TRBJ2-1, reads DGGITQSPKYLFRKEGQNVTLSCEQNLNHDAMYWYRQDPGQGLRLIYYSQIVNDFQKGDIAEGYSVSREKKESFPLTVTSAQKNPTAFYLCASSTRTGSYNEQFFGPGTRLTVL.

This clone was detected once. This specimen includes other DNA sequences encoding the same CDR3. The chain couples TRBV15 to TRBJ2-7, with TRBD1 as a possible D gene (6 bases). In germline, CDR1 is LNHNV, CDR2 YYDKDF (reference sequence). The V gene lost 0 bases and the J gene lost 2 bases, with 8 bases spanning the gap. CDR3 size: 14 residues. The CDR3 spells CATSRDRGPYEQYF. The CDR3 DNA reads TGTGCCACCAGCAGAGACAGGGGCCCCTACGAGCAGTACTTC.

This chain links TRBV6-5 with TRBJ1-5, with D perhaps matching TRBD1 (5 bases). The CDR3 has 14 amino acids. Trimming pared 4 bases from V and 3 bases from J, leaving 10 bases between. Germline loops: CDR1 MNHEY, CDR2 SVGAGI. In nucleotides, the CDR3 is TGTGCCAGCAGTTCTACAGGAAACAATCAGCCCCAGCATTTT. Encoded protein: CASSSTGNNQPQHF.

J is TRBJ1-1 and V is TRBV18, with 7 bases aligning to TRBD1. This CDR3 has 14 residues. V trimming: 2 bases; J trimming: 6 bases; junction bases outside the gene matches: 6. The V gene's germline CDR1 is KGHSH and CDR2 LQKENI. The CDR3 is CASSPEGAWAEAFF. As DNA, the CDR3 is TGTGCCAGCTCACCAGAGGGGGCTTGGGCTGAAGCTTTCTTT.

This chain links TRBV21-1 with TRBJ2-5; TRBD1, the table's D call, lacks a check against the DNA. TRBV21-1 is given as a pseudogene. The CDR3 has 14 residues. The CDR3 is CASSRTGNQETQYF. Here the CDR3 DNA reads TGTGCCAGCAGCCGTACAGGGAACCAAGAGACCCAGTACTTC.

This clone was counted ten times or more. The V and J genes are TRBV5-1 and TRBJ2-7, with TRBD1 as a possible D gene (6 bases). The CDR3 consists of 14 residues. Germline assignment: CDR1 SGHRS and CDR2 YFSETQ. Trimming cost V 1 base and J 3 bases, with 11 bases left between them. The CDR3 protein is CASSLTGSNYEQYF. The CDR3 nucleotides are TGCGCCAGCAGCTTGACAGGGTCTAACTACGAGCAGTACTTC.

This chain joins TRBV6-1 and TRBJ2-3; D ambiguous. Between the trimmed V and J ends, which lost 3 bases and 1 base, there was a span of 14 bases. Germline CDR1 MNHNS, CDR2 SASEGT. The CDR3 is 16 amino acids. In nucleotides, the CDR3 is TGTGCCAGCAGTGATTACGGGTCGGTGGGCACAGATACGCAGTATTTT. This encodes CASSDYGSVGTDTQYF.

This rearrangement joins TRBV7-9 to TRBJ2-3; D not resolved. The CDR3 totals 13 residues. Germline CDR1 and CDR2: SEHNR and FQNEAQ (reference sequence). V was cut by 1 base and J by 3 bases, with 5 bases left in between. The CDR3 DNA sequence: TGTGCCAGCAGCTTAGACAGAACAGATACGCAGTATTTT. Amino acid sequence: CASSLDRTDTQYF.

This chain connects TRBV28 to TRBJ2-2, with 8 bases fitting TRBD2. The V segment lost 6 bases and the J segment 5 bases; nucleotides outside the gene matches: 14. The V gene's germline CDR1 is MDHEN and CDR2 SYDVKM. This CDR3 is 17 amino acids long. The CDR3 loop reads CASSFGLAWEGTGELFF. DNA for the CDR3: TGTGCCAGCAGCTTCGGACTAGCCTGGGAGGGTACCGGGGAGCTGTTTTTT.

The chain employs TRBV21-1 and TRBJ1-5. TRBV21-1 is annotated as a pseudogene. The CDR3 has 15 residues. For the CDR3, the DNA is TGTGCCAGCAGCCCCCGGGAGGGGAGCAATCAGCCCCAGCATTTT. Translated, it gives CASSPREGSNQPQHF.

CDR3 DNA: TGTGCCAGCAGCCGAGAAGGCGGGAGCTCCTACGAGCAGTACTTC. Amino acid sequence: CASSREGGSSYEQYF. V is TRBV7-3 and J is TRBJ2-7; 7 nucleotides agree with TRBD2. With V trimmed by 5 bases and J by 0 bases, 7 bases remained unmatched. This CDR3 is built from 15 residues. Germline CDR1 reads SGHTA; CDR2 reads FQGTGA.

V usage is TRBV6-5 and J usage is TRBJ2-7; D call uncertain. V lost 0 bases to trimming and J lost 2 bases, with 11 bases between them. The germline V gene has CDR1 MNHEY and CDR2 SVGAGI. CDR3 size: 15 residues. CDR3 in DNA: TGTGCCAGCAGTTACTCCGGCCTAGAAGCCTACGAGCAGTACTTC. As protein: CASSYSGLEAYEQYF.

The chain uses TRBV5-1 and TRBJ2-7; 10 bases fit TRBD2. The CDR3 consists of 15 residues. The V gene's germline CDR1 is SGHRS and CDR2 YFSETQ. The trim removed 2 bases at V and 4 bases at J, leaving 6 bases unmatched. The CDR3 DNA follows: TGCGCCAGCAGCTTACCGTCTAGCGGGAGATACGAGCAGTACTTC. It is translated as CASSLPSSGRYEQYF.

V gene TRBV9 combines with J gene TRBJ2-3, with D possibly being TRBD1 (5 bases). This CDR3 is 15 amino acids long. V dropped 0 bases and J dropped 1 base, with 9 bases sitting between them. The germline gives CDR1 SGDLS, CDR2 YYNGEE. The CDR3 spells CASSVEGAGTDTQYF. The CDR3 region has the DNA TGTGCCAGCAGCGTAGAAGGGGCGGGCACAGATACGCAGTATTTT.

This clone was seen a few times. The rearrangement links TRBV5-1 to TRBJ2-2; perhaps TRBD1 as D (5 bases). CDR3 length: 16 amino acids. Trimming stripped 1 base from V and 0 bases from J, with 10 bases between. Germline values: CDR1 SGHRS, CDR2 YFSETQ. CDR3 DNA sequence: TGCGCCAGCAGCTTGCAGGGCGGTGCGAACACCGGGGAGCTGTTTTTT. Protein product: CASSLQGGANTGELFF.

The chain combines TRBV18 with TRBJ2-7; maybe TRBD2 (5 bases). With 3 bases removed from V and 3 bases from J, the gap between germline ends came to 6 bases. The CDR3 consists of 12 residues. In germline, CDR1 is KGHSH, CDR2 LQKENI. The CDR3 spells CASSPGDYEQYF. As DNA, the CDR3 is TGTGCCAGCTCACCGGGAGACTACGAGCAGTACTTC.

The genes are TRBV30 and TRBJ1-3; D is ambiguous. Germline lookup yields CDR1 GTSNPN and CDR2 SVGIG (reference sequence). The CDR3 is 15 residues long. V lost 2 bases and J 2 bases, leaving 13 bases between the germline ends. The DNA for the CDR3 is TGTGCCTGGAGTATCTTCTGGAGTGCTGGAAACACCATATATTTT. This gives the protein CAWSIFWSAGNTIYF.

V usage is TRBV9 and J usage is TRBJ2-1; perhaps TRBD2 as D (6 bases). Germline CDR1 is SGDLS and CDR2 is YYNGEE. V was pared by 4 bases and J by 15 bases, with 20 bases between. The length of the CDR3 is 13 residues. CDR3 nucleotide sequence: TGTGCCAGCAGCCCTTTAACGACGGGAGTCGGGTTCTTC. Its protein is CASSPLTTGVGFF.

V gene TRBV28 combines with J gene TRBJ1-1; D is possibly TRBD1 (5 bases). Germline V CDR1 and CDR2: MDHEN, SYDVKM. This CDR3 has 14 amino acids. The ends were cut back, 7 bases at V and 1 base at J, with 13 bases in the middle. The CDR3 loop reads CASTLGVGNTEAFF. CDR3 DNA sequence: TGTGCCAGCACCCTAGGGGTCGGGAACACTGAAGCTTTCTTT. The full variable domain, its missing parts supplied by reference TRBV28 and TRBJ1-1, is DVKVTQSSRYLVKRTGEKVFLECVQDMDHENMFWYRQDPGLGLRLIYFSYDVKMKEKGDIPEGYSVSREKKERFSLILESASTNQTSMYLCASTLGVGNTEAFFGQGTRLTVV.

This clone was recorded only once. The chain employs TRBV5-1 and TRBJ1-3; TRBD1 might be the D (5 bases). CDR3 length: 13 amino acids. Per the germline V gene, CDR1 is SGHRS and CDR2 is YFSETQ. Trimming cost V 4 bases and J 8 bases, with 13 bases left between them. CDR3 nucleotide sequence: TGCGCCAGCAGCCCGGCAGGGCCTGACACCATATATTTT. Translated, it gives CASSPAGPDTIYF. Looking up the rest from reference TRBV5-1 and TRBJ1-3 gives the full variable domain: KAGVTQTPRYLIKTRGQQVTLSCSPISGHRSVSWYQQTPGQGLQFLFEYFSETQRNKGNFPGRFSGRQFSNSRSEMNVSTLELGDSALYLCASSPAGPDTIYFGEGSWLTVV.

The genes are TRBV16 and TRBJ2-7; 8 bases line up with TRBD1. CDR1 KGHSY and CDR2 FQNENV come from the germline V gene. J was trimmed by 0 bases and V by 4 bases; bases with no gene match: 8. The CDR3 extends over 16 amino acids. CDR3 residues: CASSRLTGAPSYEQYF. The CDR3 DNA reads as TGTGCCAGCAGCCGACTGACAGGGGCCCCCTCCTACGAGCAGTACTTC.

CDR3 in DNA: TGTGCCAGCAGCTCCGTCCTAGCGGGGTCCTACGAGCAGTACTTC. It translates to CASSSVLAGSYEQYF. The chain employs TRBV3-1 (or the pseudogene TRBV3-2) and TRBJ2-7; 9 positions match TRBD2. The germline V gene encodes CDR1 LGHDT and CDR2 YNNKEL (reference sequence). V was pared by 5 bases and J by 1 base, with 6 bases of the junction left unmatched. This CDR3 region has 15 residues.